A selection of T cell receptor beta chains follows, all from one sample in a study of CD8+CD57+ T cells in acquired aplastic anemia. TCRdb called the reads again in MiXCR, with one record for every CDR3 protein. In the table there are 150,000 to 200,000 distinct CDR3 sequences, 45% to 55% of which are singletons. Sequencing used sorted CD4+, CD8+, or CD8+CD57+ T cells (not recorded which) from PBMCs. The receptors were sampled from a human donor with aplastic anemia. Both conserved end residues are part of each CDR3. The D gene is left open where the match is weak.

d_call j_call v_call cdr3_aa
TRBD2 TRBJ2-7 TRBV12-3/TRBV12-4 CASSPQTSEYEQYF
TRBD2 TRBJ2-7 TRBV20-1 CGARGTKSYDQYF
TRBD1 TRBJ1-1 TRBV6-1 CASSETRDRALNTEAFF
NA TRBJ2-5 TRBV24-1 CATRGRDQETQYF
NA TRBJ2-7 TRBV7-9 CASSTPGSEQYF
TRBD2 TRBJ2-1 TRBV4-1 CASSQDRAREGRDEQFF
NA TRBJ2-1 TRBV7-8 CASSSGTSPYNEQFF
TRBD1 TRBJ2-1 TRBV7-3 CASRGQAIYNEQFF
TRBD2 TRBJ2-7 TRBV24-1 CATSDLGGGAAASKQYF
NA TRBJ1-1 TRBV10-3 CAIRSRTSEGKAFF
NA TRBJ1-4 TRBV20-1 CSADRLREKLFF
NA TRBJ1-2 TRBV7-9 CGSTQGGGYGYTF
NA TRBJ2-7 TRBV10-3 CATNPTSGVEQYF
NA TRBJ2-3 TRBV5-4 CASSFSSTDTQYF
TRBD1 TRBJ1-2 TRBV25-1 CASSEKEDRGLSGYTF
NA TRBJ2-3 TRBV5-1 CASGEAATSTDTQYF
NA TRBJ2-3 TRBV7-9 CASSLAAVTRTDTQYF
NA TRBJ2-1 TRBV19 CASSDRLLDSYNEQFF
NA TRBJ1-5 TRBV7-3 CASSQGRNSNQPQHF
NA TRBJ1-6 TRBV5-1 CASSISSYNSPLHF
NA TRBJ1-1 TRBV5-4 CASSPLSPNTEAFF
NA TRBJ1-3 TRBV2 CASPDKLSGNTIYF
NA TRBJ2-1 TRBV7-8 CASSRLVKVRVF
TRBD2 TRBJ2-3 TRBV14 CASSLFGLADSDTQYF
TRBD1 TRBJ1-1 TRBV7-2 CASSSPDRGWNTEAFF
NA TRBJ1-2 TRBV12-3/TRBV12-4 CASSFPRAYGYTF
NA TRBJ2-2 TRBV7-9 CASSLANGELFF
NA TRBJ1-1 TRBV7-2 CAWTLGDTEAFF
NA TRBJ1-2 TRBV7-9 CASSLGQGYGYTF
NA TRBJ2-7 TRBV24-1 CATSDALTGTDYEQYF
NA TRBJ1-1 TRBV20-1 CSATTGARGTEAFF
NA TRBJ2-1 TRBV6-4 CASSDGLPSYNEQFF
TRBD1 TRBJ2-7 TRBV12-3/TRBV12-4 CASSGTASSYEQYF
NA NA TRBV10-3 CAISELEAATQYF
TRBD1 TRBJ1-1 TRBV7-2 CASRSRQGSEAFF
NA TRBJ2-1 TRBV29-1 CSVGEIDEQFF
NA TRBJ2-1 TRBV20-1 CSAREGKRSYNEQFF
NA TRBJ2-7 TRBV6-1 CASSEGRQSYEQYF
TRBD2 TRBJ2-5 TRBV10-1 CASSASSGNAETQYF